Below are 4 T cell receptor beta chains sequenced from a single sample in a study of CD8 T cells in ankylosing spondylitis. Using its own MiXCR run on the 5' RACE reads, TCRdb lists one record per CDR3 protein. The sample holds under 250,000 distinct CDR3 sequences; approximately 24% are singletons and the top ten take approximately 6.6%. Sequencing was performed on blood, either unsorted or a sorted T cell fraction (not recorded which). These receptors were taken from a male donor with ankylosing spondylitis or in good health (not recorded which).

The chain uses TRBV20-1 and TRBJ2-7; D might be TRBD2 (7 bases). The ends were cut back, 3 bases at V and 6 bases at J, with 21 bases in the middle. Germline V gene lookup returns CDR1 DFQATT and CDR2 SNEGSKA (reference sequence). CDR3 size: 15 residues. The CDR3 loop is CSASRTATTSVEQYF. The CDR3 DNA sequence: TGCAGTGCTAGTCGGACAGCTACTACTAGCGTCGAGCAGTACTTC.

This clonotype was seen repeatedly, ten times or more. The chain combines TRBV7-9 with TRBJ2-1; 7 nucleotides match TRBD2. The CDR3 runs to 13 residues. V was pared by 2 bases and J by 9 bases, with 4 bases of the junction left unmatched. Germline CDR1 reads SEHNR; CDR2 reads FQNEAQ (reference sequence). DNA for the CDR3: TGTGCCAGCAGCTTATTTGGGGAGGGTGAGCAGTTCTTC. Amino acids: CASSLFGEGEQFF.

This clonotype showed up many times. The chain has TRBV12-3 or TRBV12-4 and TRBJ2-7, with 7 bases identical to TRBD1. The CDR3 is 15 residues long. V was pared by 3 bases and J by 4 bases, with 9 bases of the junction left unmatched. The CDR3 bases are TGTGCCAGCAGTTTGTCGGGACAGACCTTATACGAGCAGTACTTC. It is translated as CASSLSGQTLYEQYF.

The chain carries TRBV20-1 and TRBJ2-7; 12 bases are a match to TRBD2. This CDR3 contains 16 residues. After removal of 1 base from V and 4 bases from J, the junction contained 8 bases not matched to a gene. Per the germline V gene, CDR1 is DFQATT and CDR2 is SNEGSKA (reference sequence). CDR3 in amino acids: CSARGSTSGRLYEQYF. The CDR3 DNA sequence: TGCAGTGCTAGAGGTTCGACTAGCGGGAGATTATACGAGCAGTACTTC.